The present TCR beta chain was sequenced within a study of blood T cell repertoires in COVID-19. Background on the study: Material from acute and convalescent COVID-19 was sourced from the United States, Italy and Spain. The cDNA or gDNA used as material had been derived from T cells, B-cell-depleted T cells, or PBMCs.

This clone showed up just once. The data were produced by immunoSEQ multiplex PCR, yet TCRdb's version contains in-frame clones alone and is incomplete. The sample lists roughly 68,000 clones, approximately 78% occurring once. Germline V lookup: CDR1 KGHDR, CDR2 SFDVKD. V dropped 0 bases and J dropped 10 bases, with 12 bases sitting between them. The CDR3 has 14 amino acids. The sequence came from a human donor in a cohort sampled during active COVID-19. The sequenced sample consisted of peripheral blood. V gene TRBV24-1 combines with J gene TRBJ2-1; D is ambiguous. CDR3 sequence (DNA): TGTGCCACCAGTGATTTGGGCGCCTCCGGGGAGCAGTTCTTC. It codes for CATSDLGASGEQFF.